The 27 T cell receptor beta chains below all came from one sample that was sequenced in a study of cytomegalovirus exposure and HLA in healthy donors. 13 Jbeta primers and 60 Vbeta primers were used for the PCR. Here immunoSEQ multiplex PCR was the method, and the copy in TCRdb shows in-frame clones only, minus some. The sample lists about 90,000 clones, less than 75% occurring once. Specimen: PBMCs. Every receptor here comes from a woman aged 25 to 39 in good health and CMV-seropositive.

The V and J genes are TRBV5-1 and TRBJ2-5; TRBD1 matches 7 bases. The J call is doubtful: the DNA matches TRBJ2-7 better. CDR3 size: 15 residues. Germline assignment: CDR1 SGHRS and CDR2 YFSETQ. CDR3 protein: CASSPSGTDNYEQYF. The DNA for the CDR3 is TGCGCCAGCAGCCCCTCTGGGACAGATAACTACGAGCAGTACTTC.

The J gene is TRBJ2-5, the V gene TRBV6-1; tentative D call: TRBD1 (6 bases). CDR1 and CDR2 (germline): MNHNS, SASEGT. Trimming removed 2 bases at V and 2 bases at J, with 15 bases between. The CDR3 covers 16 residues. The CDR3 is CASSEMTGTIQETQYF. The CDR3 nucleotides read TGTGCCAGCAGTGAAATGACAGGTACTATTCAAGAGACCCAGTACTTC.

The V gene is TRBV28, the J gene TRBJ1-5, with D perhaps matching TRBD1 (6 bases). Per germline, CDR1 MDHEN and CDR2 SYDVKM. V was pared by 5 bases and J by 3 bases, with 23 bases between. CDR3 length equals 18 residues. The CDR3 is CASSVYPYREKDNQPQHF. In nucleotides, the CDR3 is TGTGCCAGCAGTGTATATCCCTACAGGGAAAAGGACAATCAGCCCCAGCATTTT.

CDR3 region: CASGLAGIGDQPQHF. The CDR3 DNA is TGTGCTAGTGGTTTGGCGGGGATCGGGGATCAGCCCCAGCATTTT. This chain connects TRBV12-5 to TRBJ1-5; no definite D call. The germline gives CDR1 LGHNT, CDR2 FRNRAP. The CDR3 totals 15 residues. V was trimmed by 1 base and J by 5 bases, leaving 12 bases between them.

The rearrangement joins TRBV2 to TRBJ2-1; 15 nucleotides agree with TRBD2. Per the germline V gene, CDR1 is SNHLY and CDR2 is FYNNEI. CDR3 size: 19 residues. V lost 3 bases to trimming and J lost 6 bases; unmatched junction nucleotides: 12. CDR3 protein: CASSDTGTSGGRSGNEQFF. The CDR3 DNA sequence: TGTGCCAGCAGTGATACTGGGACTAGCGGGGGGCGCTCGGGCAATGAGCAGTTCTTC. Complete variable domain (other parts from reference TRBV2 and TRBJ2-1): EPEVTQTPSHQVTQMGQEVILRCVPISNHLYFYWYRQILGQKVEFLVSFYNNEISEKSEIFDDQFSVERPDGSNFTLKIRSTKLEDSAMYFCASSDTGTSGGRSGNEQFFGPGTRLTVL.

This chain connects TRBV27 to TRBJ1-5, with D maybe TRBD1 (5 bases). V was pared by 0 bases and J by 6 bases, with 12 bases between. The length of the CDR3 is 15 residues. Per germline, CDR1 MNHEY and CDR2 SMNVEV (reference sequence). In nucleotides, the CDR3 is TGTGCCAGCAGTTTATCAGGGGCGAAGATTCAGCCCCAGCATTTT. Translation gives CASSLSGAKIQPQHF.

CDR3 nucleotide sequence: TGCGCCAGCAGTGACGGGGGGGCGACAGATACGCAGTATTTT. This encodes CASSDGGATDTQYF. The chain links TRBV5-1 to TRBJ2-3, with TRBD2 matching 8 bases. Losses at the gene ends were 5 bases for V and 3 bases for J; bases not matched to a gene: 5. This CDR3 is 14 amino acids long. CDR1 is SGHRS, CDR2 YFSETQ, per germline. The full variable domain, completed using reference TRBV5-1 and TRBJ2-3, is KAGVTQTPRYLIKTRGQQVTLSCSPISGHRSVSWYQQTPGQGLQFLFEYFSETQRNKGNFPGRFSGRQFSNSRSEMNVSTLELGDSALYLCASSDGGATDTQYFGPGTRLTVL.

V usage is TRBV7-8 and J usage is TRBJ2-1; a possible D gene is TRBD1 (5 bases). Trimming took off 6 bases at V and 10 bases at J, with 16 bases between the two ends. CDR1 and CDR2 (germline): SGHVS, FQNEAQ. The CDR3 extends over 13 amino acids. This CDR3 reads CASSSILTAEQFF. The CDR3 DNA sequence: TGTGCCAGCAGTTCAATACTGACAGCCGAGCAGTTCTTC.

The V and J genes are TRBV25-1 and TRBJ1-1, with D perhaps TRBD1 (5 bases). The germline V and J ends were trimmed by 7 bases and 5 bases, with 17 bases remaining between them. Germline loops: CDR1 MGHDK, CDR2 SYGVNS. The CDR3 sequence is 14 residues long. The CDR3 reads CASKGLGEWTEAFF. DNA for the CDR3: TGTGCCAGCAAGGGGTTAGGGGAATGGACTGAAGCTTTCTTT. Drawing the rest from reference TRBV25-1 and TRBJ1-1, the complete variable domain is EADIYQTPRYLVIGTGKKITLECSQTMGHDKMYWYQQDPGMELHLIHYSYGVNSTEKGDLSSESTVSRIRTEHFPLTLESARPSHTSQYLCASKGLGEWTEAFFGQGTRLTVV.

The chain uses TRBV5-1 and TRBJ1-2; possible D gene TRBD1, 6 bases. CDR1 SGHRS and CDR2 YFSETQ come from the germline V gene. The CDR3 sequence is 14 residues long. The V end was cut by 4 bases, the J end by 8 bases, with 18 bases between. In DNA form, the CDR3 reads TGCGCCAGCAGCCCCCAGGGGTGGGCCTGCGGCTACACCTTC. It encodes CASSPQGWACGYTF.

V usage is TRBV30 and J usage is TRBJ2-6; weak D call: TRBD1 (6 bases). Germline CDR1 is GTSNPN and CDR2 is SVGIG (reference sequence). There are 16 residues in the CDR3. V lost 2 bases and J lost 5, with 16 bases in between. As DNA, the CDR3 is TGTGCCTGGAGTTCCCCGGACAGAACTAGGGCCAACGTCCTGACTTTC. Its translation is CAWSSPDRTRANVLTF. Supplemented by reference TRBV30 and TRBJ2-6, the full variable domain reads SQTIHQWPATLVQPVGSPLSLECTVEGTSNPNLYWYRQAAGRGLQLLFYSVGIGQISSEVPQNLSASRPQDRQFILSSKKLLLSDSGFYLCAWSSPDRTRANVLTFGAGSRLTVL.

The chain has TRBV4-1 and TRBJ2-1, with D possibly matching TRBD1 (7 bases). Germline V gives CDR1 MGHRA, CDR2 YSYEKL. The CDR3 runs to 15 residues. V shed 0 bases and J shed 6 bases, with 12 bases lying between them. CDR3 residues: CASSQDRGVFNEQFF. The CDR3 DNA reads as TGCGCCAGCAGCCAAGACAGGGGGGTATTCAATGAGCAGTTCTTC.

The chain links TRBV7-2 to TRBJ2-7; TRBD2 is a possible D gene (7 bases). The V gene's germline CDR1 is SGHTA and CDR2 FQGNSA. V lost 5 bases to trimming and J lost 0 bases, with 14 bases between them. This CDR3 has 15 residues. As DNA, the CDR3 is TGTGCCAGCAGCCGCGCGGGGGACATCTCCTACGAGCAGTACTTC. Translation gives CASSRAGDISYEQYF. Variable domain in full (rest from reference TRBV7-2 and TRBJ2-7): GAGVSQSPSNKVTEKGKDVELRCDPISGHTALYWYRQSLGQGLEFLIYFQGNSAPDKSGLPSDRFSAERTGGSVSTLTIQRTQQEDSAVYLCASSRAGDISYEQYFGPGTRLTVT.

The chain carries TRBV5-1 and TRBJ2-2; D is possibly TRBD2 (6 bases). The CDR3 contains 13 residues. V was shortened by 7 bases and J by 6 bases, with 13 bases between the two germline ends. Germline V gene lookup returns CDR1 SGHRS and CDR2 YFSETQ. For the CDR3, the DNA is TGCGCCAGCTCCGATGGAGGGGCCGGGGAGCTGTTTTTT. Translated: CASSDGGAGELFF.

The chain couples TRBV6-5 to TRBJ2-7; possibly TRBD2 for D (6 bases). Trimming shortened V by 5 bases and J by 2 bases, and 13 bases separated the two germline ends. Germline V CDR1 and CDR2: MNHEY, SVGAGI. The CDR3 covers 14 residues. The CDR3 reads CASSLTGRAYEQYF. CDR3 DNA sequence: TGTGCCAGCAGTCTTACCGGGAGAGCCTACGAGCAGTACTTC.

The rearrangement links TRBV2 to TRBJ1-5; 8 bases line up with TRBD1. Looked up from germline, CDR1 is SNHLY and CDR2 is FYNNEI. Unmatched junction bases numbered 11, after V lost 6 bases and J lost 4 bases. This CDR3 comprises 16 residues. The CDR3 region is CASSSTPGTGNQPQHF. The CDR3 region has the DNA TGTGCCAGCAGCTCGACCCCCGGGACAGGAAATCAGCCCCAGCATTTT. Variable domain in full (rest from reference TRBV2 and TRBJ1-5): EPEVTQTPSHQVTQMGQEVILRCVPISNHLYFYWYRQILGQKVEFLVSFYNNEISEKSEIFDDQFSVERPDGSNFTLKIRSTKLEDSAMYFCASSSTPGTGNQPQHFGDGTRLSIL.

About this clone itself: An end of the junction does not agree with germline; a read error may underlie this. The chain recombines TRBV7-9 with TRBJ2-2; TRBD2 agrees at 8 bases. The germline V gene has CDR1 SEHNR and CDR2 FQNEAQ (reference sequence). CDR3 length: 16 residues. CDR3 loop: CSSSYVPGLVPGELFF. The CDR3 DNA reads TGTTCCAGCAGCTACGTCCCGGGACTAGTTCCCGGGGAGCTGTTTTTT.

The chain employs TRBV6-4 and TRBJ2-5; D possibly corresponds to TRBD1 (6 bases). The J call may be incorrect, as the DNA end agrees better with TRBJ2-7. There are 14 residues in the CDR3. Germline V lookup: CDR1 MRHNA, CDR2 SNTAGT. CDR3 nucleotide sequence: TGTGCCAGCAGTGAGTCACCGGGACATGGCGAGCAGTACTTC. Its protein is CASSESPGHGEQYF.

CDR3 bases: TGTGCCAGTAGCCCCGGGACAGGGGTCTATGGCTACACCTTC. Residues: CASSPGTGVYGYTF. The chain is built from TRBV19 and TRBJ1-2; 10 bases agree with TRBD1. CDR3 length: 14 amino acids. CDR1 LNHDA and CDR2 SQIVND come from the germline V gene (reference sequence). The V and J ends lost 6 bases and 4 bases, in that order; junction bases with no gene match: 5. The full variable domain, with the rest looked up from reference TRBV19 and TRBJ1-2, is DGGITQSPKYLFRKEGQNVTLSCEQNLNHDAMYWYRQDPGQGLRLIYYSQIVNDFQKGDIAEGYSVSREKKESFPLTVTSAQKNPTAFYLCASSPGTGVYGYTFGSGTRLTVV.

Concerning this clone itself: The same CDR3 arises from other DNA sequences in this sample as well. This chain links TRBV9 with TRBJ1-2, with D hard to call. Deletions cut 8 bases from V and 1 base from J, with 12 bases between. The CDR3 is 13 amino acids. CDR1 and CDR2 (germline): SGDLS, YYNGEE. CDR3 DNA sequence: TGTGCCAGTAGTCGGACTGATAACTATGGCTACACCTTC. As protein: CASSRTDNYGYTF.

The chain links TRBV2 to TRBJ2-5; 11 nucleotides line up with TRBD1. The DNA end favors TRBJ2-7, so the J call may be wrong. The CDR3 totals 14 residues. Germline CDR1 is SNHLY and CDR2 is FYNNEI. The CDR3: CASTTGTGGYEQYF. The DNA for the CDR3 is TGTGCCAGCACTACCGGGACAGGGGGATACGAGCAGTACTTC.

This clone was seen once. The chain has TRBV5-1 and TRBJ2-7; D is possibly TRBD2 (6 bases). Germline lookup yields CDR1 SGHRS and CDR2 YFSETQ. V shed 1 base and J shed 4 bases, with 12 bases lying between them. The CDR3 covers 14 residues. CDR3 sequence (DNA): TGCGCCAGCAGCTTGCAGGGAGGTGGGTACGAGCAGTACTTC. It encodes CASSLQGGGYEQYF. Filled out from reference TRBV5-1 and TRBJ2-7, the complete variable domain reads KAGVTQTPRYLIKTRGQQVTLSCSPISGHRSVSWYQQTPGQGLQFLFEYFSETQRNKGNFPGRFSGRQFSNSRSEMNVSTLELGDSALYLCASSLQGGGYEQYFGPGTRLTVT.

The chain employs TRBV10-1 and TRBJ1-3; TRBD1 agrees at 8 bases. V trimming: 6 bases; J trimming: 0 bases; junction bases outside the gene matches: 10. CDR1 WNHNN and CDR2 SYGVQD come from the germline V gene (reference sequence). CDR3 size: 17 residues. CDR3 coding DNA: TGCGCCAGCAGGGTTTGTGTGACAGGGGTCTCTGGAAACACCATATATTTT. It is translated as CASRVCVTGVSGNTIYF.

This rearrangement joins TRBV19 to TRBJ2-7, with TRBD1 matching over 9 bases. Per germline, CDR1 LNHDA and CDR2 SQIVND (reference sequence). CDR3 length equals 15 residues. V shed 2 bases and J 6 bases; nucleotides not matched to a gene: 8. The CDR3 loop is CASSIKGQGLREQYF. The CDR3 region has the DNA TGTGCCAGTAGTATAAAGGGACAGGGTCTTCGCGAGCAGTACTTC.

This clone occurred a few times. CDR3 sequence reads: CASSPTRGQETQYF. The CDR3 DNA follows: TGTGCCAGCAGCCCCACCCGGGGCCAAGAGACCCAGTACTTC. The chain uses TRBV9 and TRBJ2-5, with D tentatively TRBD2 (5 bases). CDR3 size: 14 residues. The V and J ends lost 4 bases and 1 base respectively, with 11 bases between them. Germline V CDR1 and CDR2: SGDLS, YYNGEE.

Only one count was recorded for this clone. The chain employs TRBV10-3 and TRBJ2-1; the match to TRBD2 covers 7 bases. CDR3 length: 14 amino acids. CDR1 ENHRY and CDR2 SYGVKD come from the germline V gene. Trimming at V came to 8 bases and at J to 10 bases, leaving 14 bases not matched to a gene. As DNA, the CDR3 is TGTGCCATCGGGAGCCGGGACTACGGCGCGGAGCAGTTCTTC. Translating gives CAIGSRDYGAEQFF.

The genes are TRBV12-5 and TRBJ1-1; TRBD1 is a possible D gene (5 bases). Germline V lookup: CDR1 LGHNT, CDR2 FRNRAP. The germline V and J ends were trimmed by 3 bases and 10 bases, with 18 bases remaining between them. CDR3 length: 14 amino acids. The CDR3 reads CASGFGSGPFGAFF. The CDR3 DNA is TGTGCTAGTGGTTTTGGGTCAGGGCCCTTTGGAGCTTTCTTT.